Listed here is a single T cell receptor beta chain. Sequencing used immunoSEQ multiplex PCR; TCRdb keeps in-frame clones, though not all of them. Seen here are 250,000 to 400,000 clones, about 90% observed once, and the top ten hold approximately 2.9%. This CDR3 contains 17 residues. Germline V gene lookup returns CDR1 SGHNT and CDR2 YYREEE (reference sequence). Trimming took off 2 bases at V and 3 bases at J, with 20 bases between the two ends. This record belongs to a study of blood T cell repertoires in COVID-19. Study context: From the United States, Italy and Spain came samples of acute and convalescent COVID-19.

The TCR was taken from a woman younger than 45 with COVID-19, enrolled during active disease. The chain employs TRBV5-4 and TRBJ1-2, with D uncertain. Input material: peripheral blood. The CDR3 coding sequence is TGTGCCAGCAGCTTCATTTACGCTGGAGGACCGTACTATGGCTACACCTTC. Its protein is CASSFIYAGGPYYGYTF.